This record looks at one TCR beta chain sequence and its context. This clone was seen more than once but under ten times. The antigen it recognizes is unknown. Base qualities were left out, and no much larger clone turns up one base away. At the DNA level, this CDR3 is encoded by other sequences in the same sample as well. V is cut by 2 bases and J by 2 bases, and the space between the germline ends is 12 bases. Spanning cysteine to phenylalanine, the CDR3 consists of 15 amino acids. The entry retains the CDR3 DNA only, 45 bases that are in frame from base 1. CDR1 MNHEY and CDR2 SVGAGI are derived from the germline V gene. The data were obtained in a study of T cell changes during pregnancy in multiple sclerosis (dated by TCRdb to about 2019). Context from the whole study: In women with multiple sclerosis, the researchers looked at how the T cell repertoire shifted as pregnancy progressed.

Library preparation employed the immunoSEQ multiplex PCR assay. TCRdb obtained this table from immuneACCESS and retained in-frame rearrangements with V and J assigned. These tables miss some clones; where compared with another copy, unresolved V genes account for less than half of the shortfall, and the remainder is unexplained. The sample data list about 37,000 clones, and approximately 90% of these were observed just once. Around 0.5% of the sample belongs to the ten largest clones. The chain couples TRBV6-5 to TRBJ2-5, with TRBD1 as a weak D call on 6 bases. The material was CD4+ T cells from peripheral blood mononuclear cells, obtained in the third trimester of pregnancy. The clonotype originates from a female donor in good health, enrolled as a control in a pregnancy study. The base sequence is TGTGCCAGCAGTTACACCAGGGGCTCGCAAGAGACCCAGTACTTC. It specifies CASSYTRGSQETQYF.